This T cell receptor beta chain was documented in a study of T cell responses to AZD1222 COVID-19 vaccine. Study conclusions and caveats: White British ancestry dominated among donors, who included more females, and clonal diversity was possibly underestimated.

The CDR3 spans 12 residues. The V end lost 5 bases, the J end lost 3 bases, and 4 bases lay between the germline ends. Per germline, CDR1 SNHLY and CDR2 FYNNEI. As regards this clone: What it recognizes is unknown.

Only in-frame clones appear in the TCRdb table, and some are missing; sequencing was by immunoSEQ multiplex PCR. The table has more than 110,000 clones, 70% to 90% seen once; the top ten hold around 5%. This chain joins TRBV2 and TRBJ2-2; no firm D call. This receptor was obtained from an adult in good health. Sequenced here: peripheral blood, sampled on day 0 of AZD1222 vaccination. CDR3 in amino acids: CASSIDTGELFF. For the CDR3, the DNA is TGTGCCAGCAGTATAGACACCGGGGAGCTGTTTTTT.